This T cell receptor (beta chain) was recorded in a study of T cell repertoires in cytomegalovirus infection. Study information: Indications of both CMV infection and matching HLA type were provided by public TCR beta signatures. Broader study findings: Carriers of CMV and the relevant HLA type were discriminated by public TCR beta frequency. What dominated the ex vivo response were HLA-C-restricted CMV-specific TCR beta clonotypes.

This clonotype has more than one count but fewer than ten. Its antigen is not identified. The CDR3 contains 17 residues. V lost 3 bases and J lost 3; bases outside the gene matches: 8. Germline V gene lookup returns CDR1 SNHLY and CDR2 FYNNEI. Via MiXCR, TCRdb re-called the reads, giving one row per CDR3 protein. The repertoire holds about 180,000 distinct CDR3 sequences, with approximately 18% as singletons. The origin of this receptor is a human donor in good health (CMV status not recorded). Some clones in this sample may be carry-over from other donors' samples. This chain links TRBV2 with TRBJ2-2, with 9 nucleotides matching TRBD1. Sequencing was performed on CD8+ T cells from PBMCs. The CDR3 spells CASSDSGTGFDTGELFF. The CDR3, as DNA: TGTGCCAGCAGTGATTCGGGGACAGGGTTTGACACCGGGGAGCTGTTTTTT.